These 4 T cell receptor beta chains were sequenced from one sample in a study of cytomegalovirus exposure and HLA in healthy donors. Researchers ran the PCR with 60 Vbeta and 13 Jbeta primers. The method was immunoSEQ multiplex PCR; TCRdb's version includes in-frame clones alone and lacks a portion of them. This sample has 130,000 to 150,000 clones, with 65% to 80% found just once. Sequenced input: PBMCs. These receptors originate from a man aged 40-55 years in good health and CMV-seropositive.

V gene TRBV7-9 combines with J gene TRBJ1-1, with D perhaps matching TRBD1 (5 bases). The CDR3 is 12 amino acids. The V gene lost 5 bases and the J gene lost 6 bases, with 10 bases spanning the gap. The germline gives CDR1 SEHNR, CDR2 FQNEAQ (reference sequence). The CDR3 here is CASSPGRPEAFF. CDR3 DNA: TGTGCCAGCAGCCCAGGGCGTCCTGAAGCTTTCTTT.

The J gene is TRBJ1-2, the V gene TRBV29-1; D is unclear. The CDR3 contains 14 residues. V gave up 7 bases and J gave up 7 bases, with 22 bases separating them. Germline V CDR1 and CDR2: SQVTM, ANQGSEA. This chain's CDR3 is CSGGEVAGPSGYTF. The CDR3 DNA is TGCAGCGGGGGAGAGGTAGCAGGTCCGAGTGGCTACACCTTC.

The chain recombines TRBV10-2 with TRBJ2-5; TRBD2 might be the D (5 bases). V lost 8 bases and J 5 bases, leaving 15 bases between the germline ends. In germline, CDR1 is WSHSY, CDR2 SAAADI. This CDR3 spans 13 amino acids. The CDR3 coding sequence is TGCGCCAGCGCCCCGGAGGCTCGGGAGACCCAGTACTTC. It is translated as CASAPEARETQYF.

The chain links TRBV5-1 to TRBJ2-7; TRBD2 is a possible D gene (5 bases). CDR1 SGHRS and CDR2 YFSETQ come from the germline V gene. V lost 1 base, J lost 3 bases, and 8 bases lay in between. This CDR3 spans 13 amino acids. The CDR3 region has the DNA TGCGCCAGCAGCTTGACGGGAAACTACGAGCAGTACTTC. Translated: CASSLTGNYEQYF. The full variable domain, its missing parts supplied by reference TRBV5-1 and TRBJ2-7, is KAGVTQTPRYLIKTRGQQVTLSCSPISGHRSVSWYQQTPGQGLQFLFEYFSETQRNKGNFPGRFSGRQFSNSRSEMNVSTLELGDSALYLCASSLTGNYEQYFGPGTRLTVT.